This T cell receptor beta chain was sequenced in a study of neurological immune-mediated disorders (dated by TCRdb to about 2019). For the wider study: Peripheral blood TCR-beta repertoires from patients with HTLV-I-associated myelopathy (HAM/TSP), patients with multiple sclerosis, and healthy controls were compared in the study using UMI-based sequencing. The 106 TCR-beta libraries included longitudinal samples, technical triplicates and paired sorted CD4+ and CD8+ T-cell subsets alongside PBMC samples. Of the approximately 66 subjects in the cohort, about 15 were HAM/TSP patients, 34 were multiple sclerosis patients, and about 20 were healthy controls.

This clonotype was recorded at least ten times. What this receptor recognizes is not known. Base qualities are not at hand, and no much larger clone is one base apart. Blood bank volunteers in Maryland, USA served as the healthy controls. Unsorted PBMC libraries were generated from 2 million PBMCs stored in RNAlater at -80 °C until RNA extraction. PBMCs were separated from peripheral blood using Ficoll-Hypaque density gradient centrifugation and then cryopreserved in liquid nitrogen. The CDR3 covers 14 residues, taking in both the cysteine and the phenylalanine. Only the CDR3 DNA is retained, 42 bases long and in frame from the first base. The junction carries 7 bases between V and J, which are trimmed by 0 bases and 2 bases respectively. CDR1 and CDR2, per the germline V gene (reference sequence), are DFQATT and SNEGSKA. cDNA was synthesized by template-switch 5'RACE using a primer carrying a 10-nucleotide random unique molecular identifier by which each TCR transcript was tagged. Every sequencing run covered 15-18 subjects and yielded more than 170 million TCR-beta sequences. The RNeasy kit was used to extract total RNA. TCR-beta VDJ regions were amplified with primers for the TCR constant region and the 5'RACE anchor, using the KAPA Real-time Library Amplification kit. Sample indexes and Illumina adaptors were added in a first PCR, after which library yield was increased in a second PCR. After purification with Ampure beads, the TCR product of roughly 650 bp was size-selected on a 2% E-gel SizeSelection system. Before pooling, library quality was checked on a Bioanalyzer, concentration was measured with Qubit, and libraries were quantified with the Kapa Library Quantification kit. Paired-end 2 x 150 bp sequencing of the libraries was performed on an Illumina HiSeq 2500. To increase sequence diversity, roughly 24-31% phiX was spiked into each library pool. The paper's data handling went like this. Quality-filtered reads were processed with the UMI-based MiGEC pipeline, and over 90% of raw TCR sequences were removed by the MiGEC pipeline during error correction. VDJ genes were aligned to IMGT germline references, and each clonotype was defined by a unique CDR3 amino acid sequence together with V-J genes. VDJtools evaluated clonal expansion, Shannon diversity and CDR3 relatedness (CalcPairwiseDistances, ClusterSamples); CLCbio workbench built phylogenetic trees. Using coefficient-of-variation modelling across technical triplicates, the study counted a clone as expanded if it had at least 8 unique UMIs. The raw public data were reprocessed by TCRdb itself: fastp quality trimming at Q25, MiXCR clonotype calling, in-frame beta chains only. CDR3 protein duplicates are merged, each entry listing the most common genes and DNA. These V and J calls derive from TCRdb rather than the authors' analysis. The sample data list 70,000 to 95,000 distinct CDR3 sequences, and 15% to 20% of these were observed just once. The top ten clonotypes cover 15% of the sample.

Results and caveats for the whole study, not just this receptor: TCR clonal expansion was highest in HAM/TSP patients and lowest in MS patients, with MS patients falling below even healthy controls. No identical CDR3 amino acid sequences were found to be shared among expanded clones across subjects, suggesting that TCR-beta repertoires were private in all groups.

This chain joins TRBV20-1 to TRBJ1-4; the D gene lacks a confident call. The clonotype comes from a woman aged 40 to 50 in good health. Specimen: PBMCs. The CDR3 has the sequence CSARETVTNEKLFF. The nucleotides are TGCAGTGCTAGAGAGACGGTTACTAATGAAAAACTGTTTTTT.